Listed below are T cell receptor beta chains from one sample, sequenced in a study of blood T cell repertoires in COVID-19. TCRdb's table, derived via immunoSEQ multiplex PCR, lists solely in-frame clones and lacks some. The table lists over 150,000 clones, approximately 84% of them singletons. The sequenced sample consisted of PBMCs or T cells enriched from blood (not recorded which). Receptors originate from a woman in her twenties or thirties who had recovered from COVID-19. The CDR3 runs from the conserved cysteine through the conserved F or W. Fields, in order: clone size, J gene, D gene, V gene, CDR3 protein, CDR3 DNA. The D gene is left open where the match is weak. Only part of the rows carry a size: once, few, many, or a class if the clone is expanded.

>NA|TRBJ2-7|NA|TRBV28
CASSTLREDEQYF
TGTGCCAGCTCGACCCTCAGGGAAGATGAGCAGTACTTC
>NA|TRBJ1-2|NA|TRBV28
CASSLFRVLYTEHGYTF
TGTGCCAGCAGTTTATTCCGGGTTCTCTACACTGAACATGGCTACACCTTC
>NA|TRBJ1-1|TRBD1|TRBV5-5
CASSTGTGSAEAFF
TGTGCCAGCAGCACCGGGACAGGGAGCGCTGAAGCTTTCTTT
>NA|TRBJ2-2|TRBD2|TRBV2
CASSVASGPNTGELFF
TGTGCCAGCAGTGTGGCTAGCGGGCCGAACACCGGGGAGCTGTTTTTT
>NA|TRBJ2-5|TRBD2|TRBV5-1
CASSRGLAGGFETQYF
TGCGCCAGCAGCCGGGGACTAGCGGGAGGTTTCGAGACCCAGTACTTC
>NA|TRBJ2-3|TRBD1|TRBV19
CATNAGTGRTDTQYF
TGTGCCACTAACGCCGGGACAGGGAGGACAGATACGCAGTATTTT
>NA|TRBJ2-1|NA|TRBV6-5
CASSRTGGEYNEQFF
TGTGCCAGCAGCCGCACAGGGGGGGAATACAATGAGCAGTTCTTC
>NA|TRBJ2-7|NA|TRBV9
CASSVDEGPYEQYF
TGTGCCAGCAGCGTAGATGAGGGTCCCTACGAGCAGTACTTC
>NA|TRBJ2-1|NA|TRBV20-1
CSASRAGRGNEQFF
TGCAGTGCTAGTAGAGCAGGGCGGGGAAATGAGCAGTTCTTC
>NA|TRBJ1-1|NA|TRBV5-6
CASSLARSNTEAFF
TGTGCCAGCAGCTTGGCCCGGTCGAACACTGAAGCTTTCTTT
>NA|TRBJ2-7|NA|TRBV6-5
CASSSQTYEQYF
TGTGCCAGCAGTTCACAGACCTACGAGCAGTACTTC
>NA|TRBJ1-2|TRBD1|TRBV27
CASSFNGRQGSGGYTF
TGTGCCAGCAGTTTCAACGGGCGACAGGGGAGTGGTGGCTACACCTTC
>NA|TRBJ2-3|NA|TRBV18
CASSQPSGSTDTQYF
TGTGCCAGCTCACAACCAAGCGGGAGCACAGATACGCAGTATTTT
>NA|TRBJ1-1|NA|TRBV15
CATSRRTHTEAFF
TGTGCCACCAGCAGAAGGACACACACTGAAGCTTTCTTT
>NA|TRBJ1-3|NA|TRBV18
CASSPNAGDTGNTIYF
TGTGCCAGCTCACCAAACGCAGGGGATACTGGAAACACCATATATTTT
>NA|TRBJ2-1|NA|TRBV12-3/TRBV12-4
CASSLGGPHRFF
TGTGCCAGCAGTTTAGGGGGGCCTCACCGGTTCTTC
>NA|TRBJ2-2|NA|TRBV5-1
CASNLGTLNTGELFF
TGCGCCAGCAACCTCGGGACACTAAACACCGGGGAGCTGTTTTTT
>NA|TRBJ2-5|NA|TRBV2
CASIRGQETQYF
TGTGCCAGCATAAGGGGGCAAGAGACCCAGTACTTC
>NA|TRBJ1-2|NA|TRBV28
CASSPDRVYGYTF
TGTGCCAGCAGCCCCGATCGAGTCTATGGCTACACCTTC
>NA|TRBJ2-1|NA|TRBV28
CASSTRSSRVSDEQFF
TGTGCCAGCAGTACGCGATCCTCCCGTGTTTCCGATGAGCAGTTCTTC
>NA|TRBJ2-5|NA|TRBV7-9
CASSLGRYQETQYF
TGTGCCAGCAGCTTAGGGCGGTACCAAGAGACCCAGTACTTC
>NA|TRBJ1-5|NA|TRBV28
CASRPGLGAVPQHF
TGTGCCAGCAGGCCCGGGTTGGGGGCTGTGCCCCAGCATTTT
>NA|TRBJ1-1|NA|TRBV4-2
CASSQDRRQETNTEAFF
TGTGCCAGCAGCCAAGATCGGAGACAGGAGACCAACACTGAAGCTTTCTTT
>NA|TRBJ1-5|TRBD1|TRBV19
CASSETGVGQPQHF
TGTGCCAGTAGTGAGACAGGGGTAGGTCAGCCCCAGCATTTT
>few|TRBJ1-1|NA|TRBV5-6
CASSLGLWNTEAFF
TGTGCCAGCAGCTTGGGACTATGGAACACTGAAGCTTTCTTT
>NA|TRBJ2-3|NA|TRBV30
CAWSVLRKTDTQYF
TGTGCCTGGAGTGTACTAAGGAAAACAGATACGCAGTATTTT
>NA|TRBJ2-1|NA|TRBV27
CASSLFGLAQGPSSYNEQFF
TGTGCCAGCAGTTTATTCGGCTTAGCACAGGGACCAAGCTCCTACAATGAGCAGTTCTTC
>NA|TRBJ2-3|NA|TRBV2
CASSEESQSLTDTQYF
TGTGCCAGCAGTGAAGAATCACAGTCTCTCACAGATACGCAGTATTTT
>NA|TRBJ1-2|NA|TRBV7-2
CASSLDSTWGYTF
TGTGCCAGCAGTTTGGACAGCACCTGGGGCTACACCTTC
>NA|TRBJ1-1|NA|TRBV11-3
CASSPRGGANTEAFF
TGTGCCAGCAGCCCCCGGGGGGGGGCGAACACTGAAGCTTTCTTT
>NA|TRBJ1-1|NA|TRBV4-1
CASSHPRRAPLMNTEAFF
TGCGCCAGCAGCCATCCACGCAGGGCCCCGCTTATGAACACTGAAGCTTTCTTT
>NA|TRBJ2-5|TRBD2|TRBV10-3
CAISLTSGGLQETQYF
TGTGCCATCAGCCTGACTAGCGGGGGCCTGCAAGAGACCCAGTACTTC
>once|TRBJ1-2|NA|TRBV9
CASSVGEGANYGYTF
TGTGCCAGCAGCGTAGGGGAGGGGGCTAACTATGGCTACACCTTC
>NA|TRBJ1-3|TRBD1|TRBV5-3
CARSCESRDRASAGNTIYF
TGTGCCAGAAGCTGCGAGAGTAGGGACAGGGCGTCGGCTGGAAACACCATATATTTT
>NA|TRBJ2-7|TRBD1|TRBV11-2
CASSPDRDRVSGQYF
TGTGCCAGCAGCCCTGACCGGGACAGGGTATCCGGGCAGTACTTC
>NA|TRBJ2-5|TRBD2|TRBV4-1
CASSPIGLAGEETQYF
TGCGCCAGCAGCCCGATCGGACTAGCGGGAGAAGAGACCCAGTACTTC
>NA|TRBJ1-2|TRBD1|TRBV6-5
CASSYFQGQGNYGYTF
TGTGCCAGCAGTTACTTCCAGGGACAGGGGAACTATGGCTACACCTTC
>NA|TRBJ1-1|TRBD1|TRBV5-1
CASSSQKTGGSYTEAFF
TGCGCCAGCAGCTCCCAGAAGACAGGGGGCTCTTACACTGAAGCTTTCTTT
>NA|TRBJ1-1|NA|TRBV2
CASMRFAEAFF
TGTGCCAGCATGCGGTTCGCTGAAGCTTTCTTT
>NA|TRBJ1-2|NA|TRBV5-6
CASSLDRHYGYTF
TGTGCCAGCAGTCTCGACAGGCACTATGGCTACACCTTC
>NA|TRBJ2-1|TRBD2|TRBV6-5
CASSPLGTSSEQFF
TGTGCCAGCAGTCCCCTAGGGACTAGCAGTGAGCAGTTCTTC
>NA|TRBJ2-5|NA|TRBV5-4
CASSTQGRDTKETQYF
TGTGCCAGCAGCACACAGGGCCGGGACACGAAAGAGACCCAGTACTTC
>NA|TRBJ1-6|TRBD1|TRBV28
CASSLEGAFPPPLHF
TGTGCCAGCAGTTTAGAGGGGGCGTTCCCCCCACCCCTCCACTTT